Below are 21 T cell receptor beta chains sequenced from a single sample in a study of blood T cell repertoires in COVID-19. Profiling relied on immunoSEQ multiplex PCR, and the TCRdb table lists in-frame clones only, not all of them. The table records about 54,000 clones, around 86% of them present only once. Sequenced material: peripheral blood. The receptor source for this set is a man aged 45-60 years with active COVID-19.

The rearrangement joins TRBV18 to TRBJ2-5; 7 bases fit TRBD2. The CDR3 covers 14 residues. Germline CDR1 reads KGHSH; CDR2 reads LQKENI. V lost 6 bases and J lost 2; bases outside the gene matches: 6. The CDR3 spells CASSRGGGQETQYF. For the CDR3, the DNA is TGTGCCAGCTCGAGGGGCGGGGGTCAAGAGACCCAGTACTTC. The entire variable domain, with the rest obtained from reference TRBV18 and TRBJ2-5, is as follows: NAGVMQNPRHLVRRRGQEARLRCSPMKGHSHVYWYRQLPEEGLKFMVYLQKENIIDESGMPKERFSAEFPKEGPSILRIQQVVRGDSAAYFCASSRGGGQETQYFGPGTRLLVL.

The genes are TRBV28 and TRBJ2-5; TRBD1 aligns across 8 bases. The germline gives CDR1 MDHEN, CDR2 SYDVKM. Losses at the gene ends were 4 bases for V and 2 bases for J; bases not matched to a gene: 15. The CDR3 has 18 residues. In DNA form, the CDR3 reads TGTGCCAGCAGTTCCCCTCGTCAGGGGGCGAGGGTTCAAGAGACCCAGTACTTC. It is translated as CASSSPRQGARVQETQYF.

The CDR3 nucleotides read TGTGCCAGCAGTGAATTGTACTCCATCTATGGCTACACCTTC. Translation gives CASSELYSIYGYTF. This chain uses TRBV25-1 with TRBJ1-2; D is unresolved. Germline V lookup: CDR1 MGHDK, CDR2 SYGVNS. The CDR3 contains 14 residues. Trimming stripped 1 base from V and 4 bases from J, with 10 bases between.

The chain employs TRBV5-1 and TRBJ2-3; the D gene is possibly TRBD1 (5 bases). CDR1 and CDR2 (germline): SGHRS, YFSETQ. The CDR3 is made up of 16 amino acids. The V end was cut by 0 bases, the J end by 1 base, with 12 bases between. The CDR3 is CASSLGQGYGTDTQYF. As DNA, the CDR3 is TGCGCCAGCAGCTTGGGGCAGGGCTACGGCACAGATACGCAGTATTTT. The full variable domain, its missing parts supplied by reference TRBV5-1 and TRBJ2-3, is KAGVTQTPRYLIKTRGQQVTLSCSPISGHRSVSWYQQTPGQGLQFLFEYFSETQRNKGNFPGRFSGRQFSNSRSEMNVSTLELGDSALYLCASSLGQGYGTDTQYFGPGTRLTVL.

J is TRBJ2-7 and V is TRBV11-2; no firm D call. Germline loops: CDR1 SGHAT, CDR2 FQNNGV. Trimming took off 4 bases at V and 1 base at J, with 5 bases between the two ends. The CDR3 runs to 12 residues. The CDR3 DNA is TGTGCCAGCAGCTCCCATTCCTACGAGCAGTACTTC. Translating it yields CASSSHSYEQYF.

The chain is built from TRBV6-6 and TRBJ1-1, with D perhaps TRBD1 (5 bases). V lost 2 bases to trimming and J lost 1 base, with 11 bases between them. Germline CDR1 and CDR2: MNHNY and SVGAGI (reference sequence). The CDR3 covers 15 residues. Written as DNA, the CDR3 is TGTGCCAGCAGTTACCCGCCTGACAGGAACACTGAAGCTTTCTTT. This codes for CASSYPPDRNTEAFF.

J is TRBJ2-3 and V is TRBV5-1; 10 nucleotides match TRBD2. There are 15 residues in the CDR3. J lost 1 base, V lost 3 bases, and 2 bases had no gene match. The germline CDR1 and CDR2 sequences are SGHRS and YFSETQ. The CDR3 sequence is CASSWTSGGTDTQYF. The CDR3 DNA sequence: TGCGCCAGCAGCTGGACTAGCGGCGGCACAGATACGCAGTATTTT.

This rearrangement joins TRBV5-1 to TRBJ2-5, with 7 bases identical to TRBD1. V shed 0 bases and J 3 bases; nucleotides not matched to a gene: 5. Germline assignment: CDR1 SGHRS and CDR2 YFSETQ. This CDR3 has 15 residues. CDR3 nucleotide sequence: TGCGCCAGCAGCTTGGGAGGGACAGCAGAAGAGACCCAGTACTTC. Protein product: CASSLGGTAEETQYF. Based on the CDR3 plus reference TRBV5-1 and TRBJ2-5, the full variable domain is KAGVTQTPRYLIKTRGQQVTLSCSPISGHRSVSWYQQTPGQGLQFLFEYFSETQRNKGNFPGRFSGRQFSNSRSEMNVSTLELGDSALYLCASSLGGTAEETQYFGPGTRLLVL.

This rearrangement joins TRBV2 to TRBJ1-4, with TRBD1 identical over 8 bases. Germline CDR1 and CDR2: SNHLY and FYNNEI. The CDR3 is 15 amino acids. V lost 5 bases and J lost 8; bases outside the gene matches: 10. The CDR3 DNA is TGTGCCAGCAGTACCCGGACAGGGTCTCGGGAAAAACTGTTTTTT. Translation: CASSTRTGSREKLFF.

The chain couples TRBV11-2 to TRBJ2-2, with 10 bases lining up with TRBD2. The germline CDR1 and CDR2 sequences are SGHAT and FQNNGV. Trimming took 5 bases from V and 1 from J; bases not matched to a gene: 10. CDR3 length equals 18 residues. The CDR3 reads CASSPKGWTSGNTGELFF. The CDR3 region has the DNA TGTGCCAGCAGCCCCAAGGGGTGGACTAGCGGGAACACCGGGGAGCTGTTTTTT.

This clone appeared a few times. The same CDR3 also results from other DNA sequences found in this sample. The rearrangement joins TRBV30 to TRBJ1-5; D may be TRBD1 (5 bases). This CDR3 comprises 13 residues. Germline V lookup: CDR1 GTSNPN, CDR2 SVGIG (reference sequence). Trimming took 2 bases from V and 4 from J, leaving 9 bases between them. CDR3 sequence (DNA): TGTGCCTGGAGTAGCAAGGGGAATCAGCCCCAGCATTTT. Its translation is CAWSSKGNQPQHF.

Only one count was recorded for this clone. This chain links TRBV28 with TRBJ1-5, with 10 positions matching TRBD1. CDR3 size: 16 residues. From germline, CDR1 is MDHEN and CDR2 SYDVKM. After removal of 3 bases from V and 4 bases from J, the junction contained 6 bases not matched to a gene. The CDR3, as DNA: TGTGCCAGCAGTTTCCCGGGACAGGGGTTAAATCAGCCCCAGCATTTT. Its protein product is CASSFPGQGLNQPQHF.

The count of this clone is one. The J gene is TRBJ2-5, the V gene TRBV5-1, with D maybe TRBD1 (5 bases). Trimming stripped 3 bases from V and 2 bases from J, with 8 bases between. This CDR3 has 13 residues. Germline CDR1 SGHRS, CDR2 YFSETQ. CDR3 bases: TGCGCCAGCAGCTGGGGCCTTCAAGAGACCCAGTACTTC. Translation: CASSWGLQETQYF.

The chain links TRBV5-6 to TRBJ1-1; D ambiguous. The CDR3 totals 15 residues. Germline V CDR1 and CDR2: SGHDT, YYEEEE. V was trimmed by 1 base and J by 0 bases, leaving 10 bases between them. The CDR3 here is CASSLTRGLNTEAFF. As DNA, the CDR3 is TGTGCCAGCAGCTTGACGCGCGGGTTGAACACTGAAGCTTTCTTT.

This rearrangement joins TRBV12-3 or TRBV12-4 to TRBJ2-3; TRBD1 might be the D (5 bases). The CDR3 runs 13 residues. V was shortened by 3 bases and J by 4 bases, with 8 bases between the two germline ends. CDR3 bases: TGTGCCAGCAGTTTGGGGCGCGCAGATACGCAGTATTTT. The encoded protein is CASSLGRADTQYF.

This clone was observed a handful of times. The CDR3 reads CASSRGGFTEAFF. The CDR3 nucleotides read TGTGCCAGCAGTCGAGGGGGTTTTACTGAAGCTTTCTTT. The V call is TRBV6-2 or TRBV6-3, the J call TRBJ1-1; D perhaps matches TRBD1 (6 bases). The CDR3 sequence is 13 residues long. CDR1 is MNHEY and CDR2 is SVGEGT in the germline V gene. V was shortened by 5 bases and J by 5 bases, with 12 bases between the two germline ends.

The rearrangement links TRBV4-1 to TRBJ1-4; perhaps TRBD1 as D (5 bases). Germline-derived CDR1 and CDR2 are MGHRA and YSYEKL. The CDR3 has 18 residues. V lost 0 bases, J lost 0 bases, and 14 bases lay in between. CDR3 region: CASSQEGHKWATNEKLFF. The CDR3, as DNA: TGCGCCAGCAGCCAAGAAGGACACAAGTGGGCAACTAATGAAAAACTGTTTTTT.

DNA for the CDR3: TGTGCCAGCAGCTTTAGTGGACTAGCGGGTTCCAATGAGCAGTTCTTC. Translation gives CASSFSGLAGSNEQFF. The V and J genes are TRBV7-9 and TRBJ2-1; TRBD2 aligns across 11 bases. The germline V gene has CDR1 SEHNR and CDR2 FQNEAQ (reference sequence). The CDR3 is 16 residues long. The V segment lost 3 bases and the J segment 6 bases; nucleotides outside the gene matches: 7.

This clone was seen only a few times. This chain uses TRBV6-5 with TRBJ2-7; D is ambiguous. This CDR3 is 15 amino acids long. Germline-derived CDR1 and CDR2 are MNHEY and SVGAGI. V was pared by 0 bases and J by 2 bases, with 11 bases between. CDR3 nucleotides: TGTGCCAGCAGTTACTCGATTCCAAAGCCCTACGAGCAGTACTTC. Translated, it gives CASSYSIPKPYEQYF.

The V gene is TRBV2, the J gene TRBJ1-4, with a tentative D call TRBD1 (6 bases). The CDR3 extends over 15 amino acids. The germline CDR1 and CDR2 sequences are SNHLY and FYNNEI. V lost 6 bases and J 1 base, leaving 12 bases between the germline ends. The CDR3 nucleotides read TGTGCCAGCAGACCCAGGGGATTAACTAATGAAAAACTGTTTTTT. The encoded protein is CASRPRGLTNEKLFF.

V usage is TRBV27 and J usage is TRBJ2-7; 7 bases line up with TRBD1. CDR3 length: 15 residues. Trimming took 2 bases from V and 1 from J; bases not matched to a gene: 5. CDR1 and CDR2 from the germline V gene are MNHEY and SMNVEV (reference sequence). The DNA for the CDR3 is TGTGCCAGCAGTTTAAAGCCACAGGGGTCCTACGAGCAGTACTTC. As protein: CASSLKPQGSYEQYF.